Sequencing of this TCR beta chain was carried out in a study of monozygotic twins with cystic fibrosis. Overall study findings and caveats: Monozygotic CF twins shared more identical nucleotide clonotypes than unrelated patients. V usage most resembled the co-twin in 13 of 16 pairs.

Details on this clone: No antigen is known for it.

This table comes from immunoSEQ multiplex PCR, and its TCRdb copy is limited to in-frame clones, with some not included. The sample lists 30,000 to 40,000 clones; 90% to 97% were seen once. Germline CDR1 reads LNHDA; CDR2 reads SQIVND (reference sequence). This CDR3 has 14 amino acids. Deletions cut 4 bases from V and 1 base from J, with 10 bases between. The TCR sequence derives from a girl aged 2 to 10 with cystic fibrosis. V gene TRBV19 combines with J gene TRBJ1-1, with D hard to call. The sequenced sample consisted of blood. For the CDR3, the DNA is TGTGCCAGTAGTAGTACGGCAGCGAACACTGAAGCTTTCTTT. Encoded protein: CASSSTAANTEAFF.